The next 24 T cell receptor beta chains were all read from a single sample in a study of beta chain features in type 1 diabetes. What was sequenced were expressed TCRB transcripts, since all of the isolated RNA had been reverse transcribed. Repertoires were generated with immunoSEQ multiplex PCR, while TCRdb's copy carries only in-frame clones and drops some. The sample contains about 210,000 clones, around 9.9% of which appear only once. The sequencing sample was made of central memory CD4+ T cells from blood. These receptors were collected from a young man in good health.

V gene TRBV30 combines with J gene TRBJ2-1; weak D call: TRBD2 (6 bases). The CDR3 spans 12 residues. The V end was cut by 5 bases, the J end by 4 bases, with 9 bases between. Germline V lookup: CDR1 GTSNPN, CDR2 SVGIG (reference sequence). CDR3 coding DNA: TGTGCCTGGGGGACTTCATACAATGAGCAGTTCTTC. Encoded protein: CAWGTSYNEQFF. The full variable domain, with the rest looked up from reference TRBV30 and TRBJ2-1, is SQTIHQWPATLVQPVGSPLSLECTVEGTSNPNLYWYRQAAGRGLQLLFYSVGIGQISSEVPQNLSASRPQDRQFILSSKKLLLSDSGFYLCAWGTSYNEQFFGPGTRLTVL.

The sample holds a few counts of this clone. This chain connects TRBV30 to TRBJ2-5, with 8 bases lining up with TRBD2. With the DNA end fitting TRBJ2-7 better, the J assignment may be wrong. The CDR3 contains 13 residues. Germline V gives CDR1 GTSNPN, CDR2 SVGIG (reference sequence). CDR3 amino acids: CAWSVLAAYEQYF. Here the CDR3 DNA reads TGTGCCTGGAGTGTACTAGCGGCATACGAGCAGTACTTC.

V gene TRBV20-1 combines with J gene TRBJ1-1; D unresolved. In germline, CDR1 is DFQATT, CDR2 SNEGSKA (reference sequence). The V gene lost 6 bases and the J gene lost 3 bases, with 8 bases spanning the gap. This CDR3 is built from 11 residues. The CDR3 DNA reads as TGCAGTGCCCCAAGTTACACTGAAGCTTTCTTT. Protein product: CSAPSYTEAFF.

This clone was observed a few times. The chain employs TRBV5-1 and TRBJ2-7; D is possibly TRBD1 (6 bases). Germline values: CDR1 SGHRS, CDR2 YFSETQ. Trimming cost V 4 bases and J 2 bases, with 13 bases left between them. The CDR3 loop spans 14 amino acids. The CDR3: CASSGWDTTYEQYF. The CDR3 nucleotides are TGCGCCAGCAGCGGATGGGACACAACCTACGAGCAGTACTTC.

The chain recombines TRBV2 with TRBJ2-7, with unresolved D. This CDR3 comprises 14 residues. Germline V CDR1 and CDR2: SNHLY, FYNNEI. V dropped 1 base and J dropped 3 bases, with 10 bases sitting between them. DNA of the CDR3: TGTGCCAGCAGTGAAGGGATCCCGAGCTACGAGCAGTACTTC. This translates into CASSEGIPSYEQYF.

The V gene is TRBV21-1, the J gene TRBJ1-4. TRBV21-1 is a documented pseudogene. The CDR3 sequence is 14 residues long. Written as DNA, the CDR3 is TGTGCCAGCAGCAATGATGGGAAGGTCGAAAAACTGTTTTTT. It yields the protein CASSNDGKVEKLFF.

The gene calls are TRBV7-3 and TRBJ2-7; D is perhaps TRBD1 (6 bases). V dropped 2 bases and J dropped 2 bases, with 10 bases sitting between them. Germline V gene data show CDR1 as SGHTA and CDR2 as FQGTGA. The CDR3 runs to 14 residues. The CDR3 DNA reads TGTGCCAGCAGCTTATACACAGGGCCCTACGAGCAGTACTTC. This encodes CASSLYTGPYEQYF.

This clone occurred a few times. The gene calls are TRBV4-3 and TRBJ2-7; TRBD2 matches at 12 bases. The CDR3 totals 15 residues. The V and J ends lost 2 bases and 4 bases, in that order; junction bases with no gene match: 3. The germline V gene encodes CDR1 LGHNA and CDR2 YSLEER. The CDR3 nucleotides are TGCGCCAGCAGCCAACGACTAGCGGGAGTTTACGAGCAGTACTTC. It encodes CASSQRLAGVYEQYF.

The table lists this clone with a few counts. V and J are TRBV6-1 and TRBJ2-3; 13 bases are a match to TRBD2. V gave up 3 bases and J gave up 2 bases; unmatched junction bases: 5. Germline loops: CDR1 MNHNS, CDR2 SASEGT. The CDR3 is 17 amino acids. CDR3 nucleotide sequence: TGTGCCAGCAGTGAGTTACTAGCGGGAGGGCCCACAGATACGCAGTATTTT. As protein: CASSELLAGGPTDTQYF.

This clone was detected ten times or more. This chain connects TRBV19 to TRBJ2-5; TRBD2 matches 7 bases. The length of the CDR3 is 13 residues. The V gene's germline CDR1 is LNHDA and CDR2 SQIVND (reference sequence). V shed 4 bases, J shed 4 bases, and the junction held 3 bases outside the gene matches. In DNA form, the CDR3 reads TGTGCCAGTAGTAGCGGGAGTGGAGAGACCCAGTACTTC. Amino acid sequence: CASSSGSGETQYF.

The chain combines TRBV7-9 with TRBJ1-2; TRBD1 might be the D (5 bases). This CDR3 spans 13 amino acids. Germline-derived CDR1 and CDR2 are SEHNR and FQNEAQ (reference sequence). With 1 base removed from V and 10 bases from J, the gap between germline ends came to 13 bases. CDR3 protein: CASSLGFDSHYTF. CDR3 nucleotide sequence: TGTGCCAGCAGCTTAGGGTTCGACAGCCACTACACCTTC.

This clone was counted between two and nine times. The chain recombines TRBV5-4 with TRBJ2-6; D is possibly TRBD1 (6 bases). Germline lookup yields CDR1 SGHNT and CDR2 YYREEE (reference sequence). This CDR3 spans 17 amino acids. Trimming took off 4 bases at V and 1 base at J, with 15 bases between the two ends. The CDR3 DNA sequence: TGTGCCAGCAGCCCTACGTTACAGGGATCTGGGGCCAACGTCCTGACTTTC. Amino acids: CASSPTLQGSGANVLTF.

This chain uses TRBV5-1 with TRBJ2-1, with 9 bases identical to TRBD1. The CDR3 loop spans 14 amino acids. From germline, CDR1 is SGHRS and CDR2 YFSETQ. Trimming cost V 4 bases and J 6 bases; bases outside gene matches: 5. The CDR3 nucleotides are TGCGCCAGCAGCCCCGGGACAGGGCTCAATGAGCAGTTCTTC. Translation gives CASSPGTGLNEQFF.

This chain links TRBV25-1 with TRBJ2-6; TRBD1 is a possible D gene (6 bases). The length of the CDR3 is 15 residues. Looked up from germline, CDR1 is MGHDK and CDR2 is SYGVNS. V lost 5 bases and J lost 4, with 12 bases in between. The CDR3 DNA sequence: TGTGCCAGCAGTTTGGGGGCTGGAGGGGCCAACGTCCTGACTTTC. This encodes CASSLGAGGANVLTF.

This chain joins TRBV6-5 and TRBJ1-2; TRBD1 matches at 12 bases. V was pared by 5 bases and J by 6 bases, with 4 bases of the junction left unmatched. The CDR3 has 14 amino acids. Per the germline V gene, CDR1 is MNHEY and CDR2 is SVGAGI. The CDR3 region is CASSPGQGADGYTF. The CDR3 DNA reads TGTGCCAGCAGTCCGGGACAGGGGGCCGATGGCTACACCTTC.

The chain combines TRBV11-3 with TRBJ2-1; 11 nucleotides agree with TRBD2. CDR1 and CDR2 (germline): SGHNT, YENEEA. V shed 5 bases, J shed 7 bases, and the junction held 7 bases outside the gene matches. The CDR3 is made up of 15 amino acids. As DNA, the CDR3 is TGTGCCAGCAGCACTCGGACTAGCGGGCCTAATGAGCAGTTCTTC. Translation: CASSTRTSGPNEQFF.

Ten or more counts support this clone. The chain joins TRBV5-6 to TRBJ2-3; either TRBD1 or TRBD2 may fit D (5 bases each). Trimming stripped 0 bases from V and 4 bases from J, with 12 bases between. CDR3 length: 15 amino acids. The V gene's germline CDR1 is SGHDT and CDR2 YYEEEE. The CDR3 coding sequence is TGTGCCAGCAGCTTGGACTGGGGGAGTTCAGATACGCAGTATTTT. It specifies CASSLDWGSSDTQYF. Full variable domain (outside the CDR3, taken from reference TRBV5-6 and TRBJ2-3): DAGVTQSPTHLIKTRGQQVTLRCSPKSGHDTVSWYQQALGQGPQFIFQYYEEEERQRGNFPDRFSGHQFPNYSSELNVNALLLGDSALYLCASSLDWGSSDTQYFGPGTRLTVL.

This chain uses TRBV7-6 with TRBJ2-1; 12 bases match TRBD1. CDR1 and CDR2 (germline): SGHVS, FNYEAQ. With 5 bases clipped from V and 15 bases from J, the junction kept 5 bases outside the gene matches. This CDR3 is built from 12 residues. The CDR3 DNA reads TGTGCCAGCAGCCCCGGGACAGGGGGCCTGTTCTTC. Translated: CASSPGTGGLFF.

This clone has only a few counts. The CDR3 here is CASSRGTENTEAFF. CDR3 in DNA: TGTGCCAGCAGTCGCGGGACGGAGAACACTGAAGCTTTCTTT. This chain links TRBV25-1 with TRBJ1-1, with a tentative D call TRBD1 (5 bases). Germline loops: CDR1 MGHDK, CDR2 SYGVNS. The V end was cut by 5 bases, the J end by 1 base, with 11 bases between. There are 14 residues in the CDR3.

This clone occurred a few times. The CDR3 DNA follows: TGTGCCTGGAGCCGAGACGACTACGAGCAGTACTTC. Translated: CAWSRDDYEQYF. The chain recombines TRBV30 with TRBJ2-7; no clear D. The CDR3 has 12 residues. Germline loops: CDR1 GTSNPN, CDR2 SVGIG (reference sequence). Trimming stripped 3 bases from V and 3 bases from J, with 9 bases between.

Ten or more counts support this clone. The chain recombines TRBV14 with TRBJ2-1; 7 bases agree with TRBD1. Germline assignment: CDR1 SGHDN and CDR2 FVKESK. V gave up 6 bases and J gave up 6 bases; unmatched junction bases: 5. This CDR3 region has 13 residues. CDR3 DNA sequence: TGTGCCAGCAGTCCTCAGGGGGTCAATGAGCAGTTCTTC. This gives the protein CASSPQGVNEQFF.

The CDR3 is CSVEPRVGTEAFF. CDR3 DNA: TGCAGCGTTGAACCCAGGGTAGGCACTGAAGCTTTCTTT. The V gene is TRBV29-1, the J gene TRBJ1-1; D is possibly TRBD1 (5 bases). CDR1 is SQVTM and CDR2 is ANQGSEA in the germline V gene. V was cut by 2 bases and J by 4 bases, with 11 bases left in between. This CDR3 has 13 residues.

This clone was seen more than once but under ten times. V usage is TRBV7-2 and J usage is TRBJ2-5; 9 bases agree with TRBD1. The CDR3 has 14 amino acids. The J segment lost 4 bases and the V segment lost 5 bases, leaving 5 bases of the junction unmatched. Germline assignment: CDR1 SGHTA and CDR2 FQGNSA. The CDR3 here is CASSQNRGRETQYF. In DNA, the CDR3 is TGTGCCAGCAGCCAAAACAGGGGGCGAGAGACCCAGTACTTC. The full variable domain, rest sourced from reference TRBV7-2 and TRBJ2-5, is GAGVSQSPSNKVTEKGKDVELRCDPISGHTALYWYRQSLGQGLEFLIYFQGNSAPDKSGLPSDRFSAERTGGSVSTLTIQRTQQEDSAVYLCASSQNRGRETQYFGPGTRLLVL.

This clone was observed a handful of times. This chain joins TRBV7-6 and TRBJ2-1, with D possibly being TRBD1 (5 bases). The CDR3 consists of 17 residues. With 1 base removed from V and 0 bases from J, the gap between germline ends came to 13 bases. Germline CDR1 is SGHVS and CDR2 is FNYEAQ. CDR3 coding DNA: TGTGCCAGCAGCTTAGAACCTTCCGACAGCTCCTACAATGAGCAGTTCTTC. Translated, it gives CASSLEPSDSSYNEQFF.